A selection of T cell receptor beta chains follows, all from one sample in a study of post-analysis software for immune sequencing data. TCRdb recomputed calls from the PCR reads with MiXCR, one row per CDR3 protein. The data show about 680,000 distinct CDR3 sequences, approximately 59% seen once. Sequencing used blood. Receptors were obtained from a girl aged 2-10 years with multiple sclerosis. The CDR3 runs from the conserved cysteine through the conserved F or W. Each record gives: CDR3 length, V gene, J gene, CDR3 protein.

17	TRBV5-1	TRBJ1-5	CASSPGTPGRSNQPQHF
14	TRBV20-1	TRBJ2-1	CSAHSVLSTYEQFF
17	TRBV20-1	TRBJ2-3	CSAGNTLAGVTTDTQYF
14	TRBV10-3	TRBJ2-1	CAIGQGSSYNEQFF
15	TRBV11-2	TRBJ2-2	CASSVVGGDTGELFF
13	TRBV11-2	TRBJ2-3	CASSPARGDTQYF
13	TRBV28	TRBJ2-5	CASRYGGAMTQYF
20	TRBV28	TRBJ2-7	CASSLYPSGEIAGVSYEQYF
14	TRBV7-8	TRBJ2-1	CASSFSTSYNEQFF
12	TRBV11-2	TRBJ2-7	CASSPMADEQYF
15	TRBV6-5	TRBJ2-7	CASSRGLAGFYEQYF
14	TRBV19	TRBJ1-1	CASSITGENTEAFF
14	TRBV12-3/TRBV12-4	TRBJ2-7	CASRATGEGSEQYF
13	TRBV29-1	TRBJ1-1	CSVTTDGLSEAFF
14	TRBV12-3/TRBV12-4	TRBJ2-7	CASSQTGGYHEQYF
12	TRBV10-3	TRBJ1-2	CAISEDRSGYTF
15	TRBV7-2	TRBJ1-2	CASSSDRGSNYGYTF
13	TRBV24-1	TRBJ2-3	CATGQEITDTQYF
13	TRBV5-6	TRBJ1-5	CASSGGGHQPQHF
15	TRBV5-1	TRBJ2-7	CASSPGTGATREQYF
13	TRBV12-3/TRBV12-4	TRBJ1-2	CASSLTRGYGYTF
13	TRBV29-1	TRBJ2-7	CSSLVPGSYEQYF
13	TRBV19	.	CASIPPGGGEQYF
12	TRBV5-1	TRBJ2-1	CASSPSGNEQFF
14	TRBV5-1	TRBJ2-5	CASSYPQEQETQYF
15	TRBV7-9	TRBJ1-2	CASSLDGAGGHGYTF
17	TRBV14	TRBJ2-3	CASSPLTSGAPTDTQYF
18	TRBV20-1	TRBJ1-1	CSARDLNNEVRDYTEAFF
13	TRBV7-9	TRBJ2-3	CASSLVKADTQYF